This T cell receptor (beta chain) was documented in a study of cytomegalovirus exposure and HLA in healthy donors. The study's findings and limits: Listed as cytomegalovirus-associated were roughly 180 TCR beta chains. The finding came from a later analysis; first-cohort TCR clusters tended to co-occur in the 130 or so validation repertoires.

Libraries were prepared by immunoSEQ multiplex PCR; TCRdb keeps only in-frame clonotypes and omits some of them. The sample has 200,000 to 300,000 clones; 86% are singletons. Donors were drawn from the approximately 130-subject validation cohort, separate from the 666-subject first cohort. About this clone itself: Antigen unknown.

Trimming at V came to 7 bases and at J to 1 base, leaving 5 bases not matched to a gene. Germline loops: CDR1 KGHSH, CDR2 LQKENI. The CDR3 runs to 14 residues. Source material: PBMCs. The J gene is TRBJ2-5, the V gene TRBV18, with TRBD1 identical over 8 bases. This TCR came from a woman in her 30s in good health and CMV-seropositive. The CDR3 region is CASFTTGGQETQYF. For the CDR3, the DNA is TGTGCCAGCTTCACCACAGGGGGCCAAGAGACCCAGTACTTC.